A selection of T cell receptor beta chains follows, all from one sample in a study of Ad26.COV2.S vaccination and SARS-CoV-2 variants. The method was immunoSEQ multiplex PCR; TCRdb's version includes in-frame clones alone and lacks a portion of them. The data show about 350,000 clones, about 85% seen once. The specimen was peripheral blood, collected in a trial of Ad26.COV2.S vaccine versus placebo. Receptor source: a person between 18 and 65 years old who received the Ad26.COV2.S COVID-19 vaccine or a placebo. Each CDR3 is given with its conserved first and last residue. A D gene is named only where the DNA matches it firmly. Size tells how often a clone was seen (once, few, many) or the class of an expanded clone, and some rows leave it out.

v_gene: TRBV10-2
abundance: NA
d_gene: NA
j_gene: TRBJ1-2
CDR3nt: TGCGCCAGCAGTGAGACAACACGGGTCGATGGCTACACCTTC
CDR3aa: CASSETTRVDGYTF

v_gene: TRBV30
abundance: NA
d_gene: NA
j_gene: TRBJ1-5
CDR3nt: TGTGCCTGGAGCGCCCCGGGCAATCAGCCCCAGCATTTT
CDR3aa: CAWSAPGNQPQHF

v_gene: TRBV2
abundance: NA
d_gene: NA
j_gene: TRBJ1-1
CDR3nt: TGTGCCAGCAGTGCCTATCAGTGGGGGAACACTGAAGCTTTCTTT
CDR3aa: CASSAYQWGNTEAFF

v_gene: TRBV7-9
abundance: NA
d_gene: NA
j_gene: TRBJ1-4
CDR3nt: TGTGCCAGCATCCAAAGTTCTGATTGGGATGAAAAACTGTTTTTT
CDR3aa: CASIQSSDWDEKLFF

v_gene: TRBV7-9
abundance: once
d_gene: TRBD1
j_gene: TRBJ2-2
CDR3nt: TGTGCCAGCAAAGGGGGACAGGAAGAAGCCGGGGAGCTGTTTTTT
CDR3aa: CASKGGQEEAGELFF

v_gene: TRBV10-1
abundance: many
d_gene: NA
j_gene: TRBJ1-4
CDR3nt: TGCGCCAGCAGTGAACTCGGACAGTCGGAAAAACTGTTTTTT
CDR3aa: CASSELGQSEKLFF

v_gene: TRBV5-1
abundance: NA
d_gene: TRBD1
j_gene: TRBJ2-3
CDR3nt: TGCGCCAGCAGGACAGGGTTCCTGGATACGCAGTATTTT
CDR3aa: CASRTGFLDTQYF

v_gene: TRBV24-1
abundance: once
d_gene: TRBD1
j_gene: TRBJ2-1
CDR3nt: TGTGCCACCAGTGATAATACCCGGACAGGGGGTAATGAGCAGTTCTTC
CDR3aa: CATSDNTRTGGNEQFF

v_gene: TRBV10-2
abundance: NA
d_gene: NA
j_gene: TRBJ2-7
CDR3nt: TGCGCCAGCCGCGACACAGTTTACGAGCAGTACTTC
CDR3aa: CASRDTVYEQYF

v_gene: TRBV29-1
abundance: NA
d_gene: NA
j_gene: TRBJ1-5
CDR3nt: TGCAGCATCCGACTCGGGGCGGATCAGCCCCAGCATTTT
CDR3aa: CSIRLGADQPQHF

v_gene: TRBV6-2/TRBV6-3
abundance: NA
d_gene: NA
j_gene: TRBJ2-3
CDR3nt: TGTGCCAGCAGTGACACATGGACAGATACGCAGTATTTT
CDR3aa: CASSDTWTDTQYF

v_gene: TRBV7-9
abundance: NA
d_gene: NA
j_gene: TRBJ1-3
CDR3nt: TGTGCCAGCAGCTTAAGCTCTGGAAACACCATATATTTT
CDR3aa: CASSLSSGNTIYF

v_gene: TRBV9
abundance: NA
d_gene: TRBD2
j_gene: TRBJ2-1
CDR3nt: TGTGCCAGCAGCGCGATGACTAGCGGGGGGGCCGGTGAGCAGTTCTTC
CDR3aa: CASSAMTSGGAGEQFF

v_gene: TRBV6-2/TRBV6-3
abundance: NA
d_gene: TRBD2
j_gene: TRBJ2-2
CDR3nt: TGTGCCAGCAGTTACCCCACCCGCCCGGGGGGATCCACCGGGGAGCTGTTTTTT
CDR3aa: CASSYPTRPGGSTGELFF

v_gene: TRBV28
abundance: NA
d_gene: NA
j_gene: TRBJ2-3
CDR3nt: TGTGCCAGCAGTTTAGACAGGCTCACAGATACGCAGTATTTT
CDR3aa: CASSLDRLTDTQYF

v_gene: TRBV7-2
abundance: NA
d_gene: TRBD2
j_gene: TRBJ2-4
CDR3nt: TGTGCCAGCACCAATAACCCTCGGGGGGGCGCGAATTGGAACTTC
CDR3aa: CASTNNPRGGANWNF

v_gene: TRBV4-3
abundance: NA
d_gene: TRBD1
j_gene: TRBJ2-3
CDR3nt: TGCGCCAGCAGCCAAGATAGGGACAGGGTAACAGATACGCAGTATTTT
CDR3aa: CASSQDRDRVTDTQYF

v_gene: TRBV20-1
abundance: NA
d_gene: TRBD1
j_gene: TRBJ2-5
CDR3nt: TGCAGTGCTGGTGCAGGGGGCATCCAAGAGACCCAGTACTTC
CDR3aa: CSAGAGGIQETQYF

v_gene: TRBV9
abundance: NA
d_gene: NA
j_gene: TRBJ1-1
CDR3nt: TGTGCCAGCAGCGCCCACAGTGACATGAACACTGAAGCTTTCTTT
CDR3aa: CASSAHSDMNTEAFF

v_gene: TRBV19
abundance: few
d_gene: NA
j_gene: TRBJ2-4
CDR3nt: TGTGCCAGTAGAACCGGGGGAGCCAAAAACATTCAGTACTTC
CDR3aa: CASRTGGAKNIQYF

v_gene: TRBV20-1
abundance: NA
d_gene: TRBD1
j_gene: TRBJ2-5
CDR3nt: TGCAGTGCTAGTCTACAGGGGGCTCAAGAGACCCAGTACTTC
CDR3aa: CSASLQGAQETQYF

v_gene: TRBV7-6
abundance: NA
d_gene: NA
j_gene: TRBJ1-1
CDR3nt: TGTGCCAGCAGCTTATACAAGAACACTGAAGCTTTCTTT
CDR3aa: CASSLYKNTEAFF

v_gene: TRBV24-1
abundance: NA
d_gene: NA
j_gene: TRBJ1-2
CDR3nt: TGTGCCACCAGTGGGGAGGATGGCTACACCTTC
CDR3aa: CATSGEDGYTF

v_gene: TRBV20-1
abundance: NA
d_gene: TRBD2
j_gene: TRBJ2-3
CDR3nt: TGCAGTGCTAGTGGGACTAGCGGGGGGGCCGGCACAGATACGCAGTATTTT
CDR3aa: CSASGTSGGAGTDTQYF

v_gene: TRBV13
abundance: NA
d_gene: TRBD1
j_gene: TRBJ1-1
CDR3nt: TGTGCCAGCAGGACAGGGTATCGGGTGGACACTGAAGCTTTCTTT
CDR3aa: CASRTGYRVDTEAFF

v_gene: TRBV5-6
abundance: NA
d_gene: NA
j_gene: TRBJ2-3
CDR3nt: TGTGCCAGCAGCTTAGAACGGCTAGCGTTTTCAGATACGCAGTATTTT
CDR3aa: CASSLERLAFSDTQYF

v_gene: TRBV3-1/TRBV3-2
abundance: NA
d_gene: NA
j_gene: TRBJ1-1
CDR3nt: TGTGCCAGCAGCCAAGAAGGAGGGGTGGCTGAAGCTTTCTTT
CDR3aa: CASSQEGGVAEAFF

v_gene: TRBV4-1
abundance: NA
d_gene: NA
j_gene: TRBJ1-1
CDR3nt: TGCGCCAGCAGCCAAGTCCCAAACACTGAAGCTTTCTTT
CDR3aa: CASSQVPNTEAFF

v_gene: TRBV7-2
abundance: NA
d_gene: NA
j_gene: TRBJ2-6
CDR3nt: TGTGCCAGCAGCTTAGGAGGGTTAGTTTCTGGGGCCAACGTCCTGACTTTC
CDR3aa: CASSLGGLVSGANVLTF

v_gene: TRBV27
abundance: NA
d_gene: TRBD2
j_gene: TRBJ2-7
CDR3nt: TGTGCCAGCAGTTTCTGGGGGGGTTACGAGCAGTACTTC
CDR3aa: CASSFWGGYEQYF

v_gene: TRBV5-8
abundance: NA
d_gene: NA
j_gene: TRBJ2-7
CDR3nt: TGTGCCAGCAGACCCCGGCCGAGCCAGTACGAGCAGTACTTC
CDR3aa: CASRPRPSQYEQYF

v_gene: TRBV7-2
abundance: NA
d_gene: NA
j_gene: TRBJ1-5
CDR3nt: TGTGCCAGCAGCTCCGTAGGCTATAGCAATCAGCCCCAGCATTTT
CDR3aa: CASSSVGYSNQPQHF

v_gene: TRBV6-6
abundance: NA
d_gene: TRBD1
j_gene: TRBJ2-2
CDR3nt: TGTGCCAGCAGTCTCCGGACAGGGAGCACCGGGGAGCTGTTTTTT
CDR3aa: CASSLRTGSTGELFF

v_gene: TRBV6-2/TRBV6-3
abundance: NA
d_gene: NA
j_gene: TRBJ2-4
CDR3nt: TGTGCCAGCAGTTATGACCGGTGGATTCAGTACTTC
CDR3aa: CASSYDRWIQYF

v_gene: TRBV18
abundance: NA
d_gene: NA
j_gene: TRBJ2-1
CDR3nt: TGTGCCAGCTCACCTGCGGGCCAACTCGGCAATGAGCAGTTCTTC
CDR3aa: CASSPAGQLGNEQFF

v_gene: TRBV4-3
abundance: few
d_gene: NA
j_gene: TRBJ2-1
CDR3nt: TGCGCCAGCAGCCATCAACTCCGGGACTCCAATAGAGTCTTC
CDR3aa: CASSHQLRDSNRVF

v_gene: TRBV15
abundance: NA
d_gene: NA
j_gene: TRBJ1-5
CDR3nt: TGTGCCACCAGCAGAGATGCGCAGCCCCAGCATTTT
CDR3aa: CATSRDAQPQHF

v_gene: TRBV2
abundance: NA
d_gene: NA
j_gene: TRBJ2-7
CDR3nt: TGTGCCAGCATCTTCCGGGACACCCAGTACTTC
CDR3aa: CASIFRDTQYF

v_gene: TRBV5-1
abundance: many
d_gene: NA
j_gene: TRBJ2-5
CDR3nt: TGCGCCAGCAGCTTGGGAGGCGGGCGTATCCAAGAGACCCAGTACTTC
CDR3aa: CASSLGGGRIQETQYF

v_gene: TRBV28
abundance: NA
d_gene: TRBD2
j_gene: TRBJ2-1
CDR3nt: TGTGCCAGCAGTCCTTATGTCTCCCCACTAGCGCCAAAACCCCGGTGGAACAATGAGCAGTTCTTC
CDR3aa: CASSPYVSPLAPKPRWNNEQFF

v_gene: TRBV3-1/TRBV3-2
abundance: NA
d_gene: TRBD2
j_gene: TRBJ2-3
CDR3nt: TGTGCCAGCAGCCAAGATGGGCGGGGGGATTGGACAGATACGCAGTATTTT
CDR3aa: CASSQDGRGDWTDTQYF

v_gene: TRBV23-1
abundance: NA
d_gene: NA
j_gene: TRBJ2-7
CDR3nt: TGCGCCAGCAGTCAGGGGCGGGACCCCTACGAGCAGTACTTC
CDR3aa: CASSQGRDPYEQYF

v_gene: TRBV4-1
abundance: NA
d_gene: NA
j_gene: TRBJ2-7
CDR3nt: TGCGCCAGCAGCCAAGATCAGGGGCGCGACGAGCAGTACTTC
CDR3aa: CASSQDQGRDEQYF

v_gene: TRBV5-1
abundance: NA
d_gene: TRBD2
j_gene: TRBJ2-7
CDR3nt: TGCGCCAGCAGCTTGGGGACTAGAAATTCGGTCCTCGGCGAGCAGTACTTC
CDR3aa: CASSLGTRNSVLGEQYF

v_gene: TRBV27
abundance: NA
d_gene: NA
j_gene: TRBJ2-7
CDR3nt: TGTGCCAGCAGCCGTCCTGATATGTTCGAGCAGTACTTC
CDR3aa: CASSRPDMFEQYF

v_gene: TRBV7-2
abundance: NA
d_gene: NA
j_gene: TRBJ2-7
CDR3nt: TGTGCCAGCAGCTTACTGGTTCCCCACGAGCAGTACTTC
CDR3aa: CASSLLVPHEQYF

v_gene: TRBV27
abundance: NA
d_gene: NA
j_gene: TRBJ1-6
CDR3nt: TGTGCCAGCAGCCCCGGGGTGGGATCACCCCTCCACTTT
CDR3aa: CASSPGVGSPLHF

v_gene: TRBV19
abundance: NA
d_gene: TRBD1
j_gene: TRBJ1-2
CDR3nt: TGTGCCAGTAGAGGGACAGGGCATGGCTACACCTTC
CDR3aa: CASRGTGHGYTF

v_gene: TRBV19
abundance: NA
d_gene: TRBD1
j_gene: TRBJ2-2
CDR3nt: TGTGCCAGTAGTATAGGACAGGGGGTCGGGGAGCTGTTTTTT
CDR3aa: CASSIGQGVGELFF

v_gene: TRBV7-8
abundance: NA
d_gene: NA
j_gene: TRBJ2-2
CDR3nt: TGTGCCAGCAGCCCTACAAGGGGGGGGGCCACCGGGGAGCTGTTTTTT
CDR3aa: CASSPTRGGATGELFF

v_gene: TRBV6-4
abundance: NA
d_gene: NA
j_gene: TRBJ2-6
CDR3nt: TGTGCCAGAAGGGACTGGGGGACAGTTTTCTCTGGGGCCAACGTCCTGACTTTC
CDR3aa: CARRDWGTVFSGANVLTF

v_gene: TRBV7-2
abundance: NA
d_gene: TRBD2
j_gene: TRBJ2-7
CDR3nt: TGTGCCAGCAGCTTGGGACTAGCGGGACCCTACGAGCAGTACTTC
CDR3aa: CASSLGLAGPYEQYF

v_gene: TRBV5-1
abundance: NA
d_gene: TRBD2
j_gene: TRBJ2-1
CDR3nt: TGCGCCAGCAGCCCAACTAGCGGCAGCTACAATGAGCAGTTCTTC
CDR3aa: CASSPTSGSYNEQFF

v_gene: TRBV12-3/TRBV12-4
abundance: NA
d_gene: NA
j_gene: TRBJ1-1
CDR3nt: TGTGCCAGCAGTTTTAGGAGAGGCACTGAAGCTTTCTTT
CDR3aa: CASSFRRGTEAFF

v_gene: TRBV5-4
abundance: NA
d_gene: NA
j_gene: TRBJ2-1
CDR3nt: TGTGCCAGCAGGTGGGGTGAGACTGACTACAATGAGCAGTTCTTC
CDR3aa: CASRWGETDYNEQFF

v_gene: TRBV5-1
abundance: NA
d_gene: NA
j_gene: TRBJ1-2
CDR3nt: TGCGCCAGCAGCTCCCTGGACGGCTATGGCTACACCTTC
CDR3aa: CASSSLDGYGYTF

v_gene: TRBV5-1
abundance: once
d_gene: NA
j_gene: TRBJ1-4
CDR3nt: TGCGCCAGCAGCTCTGATGGACAGATCCCAAGCGAAAAACTGTTTTTT
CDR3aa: CASSSDGQIPSEKLFF

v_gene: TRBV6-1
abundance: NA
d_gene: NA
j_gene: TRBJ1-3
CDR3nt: TGTGCCAGCAGTGAAGGGGGCAGTCCTGGCTCTGGAAACACCATATATTTT
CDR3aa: CASSEGGSPGSGNTIYF

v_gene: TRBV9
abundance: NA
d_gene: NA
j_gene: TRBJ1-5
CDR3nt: TGTGCCAGCAGCGTAGAAGGGCAGGACGAGGATAGCAATCAGCCCCAGCATTTT
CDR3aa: CASSVEGQDEDSNQPQHF